The entry below gives a single T cell receptor beta chain sequence along with its context. Its antigen specificity is not known. Per-base quality was not reported, and no clone a single base away is much larger than it. This entry comes from a study of blood T cell repertoires in COVID-19 (dated by TCRdb to the early 2020s). At the level of the whole study: The collaborator samples originated in the United States, Italy and Spain and spanned the acute and convalescent phases of COVID-19. The samples were drawn from the first 160 participants of the ongoing ImmuneRACE study and from 1,254 subjects provided by 6 global collaborators. The repertoires were released in a freely available public database meant as a resource for research on the immune response to SARS-CoV-2. The material from the prospective study consisted of cDNA or gDNA derived from T cells, B-cell-depleted T cells, or PBMCs. The sample metadata nearly always contained a de-identified subject ID, COVID-19 status, age in years and sex. Deeply sampled blood TCRbeta repertoires from subjects exposed to, actively infected with, or recovered from COVID-19 were included in the dataset. Where HLA class I and class II types were available, the types were taken from metadata supplied by the sample provider, not from assay-based typing. General conclusions and limits of the study: Clinical and demographic metadata were provided uncurated, with the amount varying by source and participant.

The CDR3 runs 18 residues from the cysteine to the phenylalanine. Just the 54-base CDR3 DNA is kept, in frame starting at base 1. According to the germline V gene (reference sequence), CDR1 reads SGHNT and CDR2 reads YYREEE. V is cut back by 4 bases and J by 4 bases, with 10 bases in the junction unmatched. Participants in the prospective study were enrolled through a virtual design, were aged about 18 to 100 years, and lived in about two dozen United States geographic areas. In the prospective study, participants were assigned to cohorts based on the clinical history participants reported in a screening survey and a study questionnaire. Recovered participants in ImmuneRACE Cohort 3 were defined by two consecutive negative NP/OP PCR tests, clearance by a healthcare professional, or resolution of symptoms. In the prospective study, mobile phlebotomists collected whole blood, serum and a nasopharyngeal or oropharyngeal swab from each participant. Participants in the prospective study had the option to provide additional blood draws and questionnaires over an approximately 2-month period. Prospective study blood samples were shipped either frozen or at room temperature before DNA extraction.

The immunoSEQ Assay, a bias-controlled multiplex PCR, was used to amplify TCRbeta CDR3 regions from genomic DNA. The authors' pipeline ran thus. The number of nucleated cells in each sample was estimated from the amplification of reference gene primers within the assay. Sequence reads were collapsed and filtered to measure the absolute abundance of every unique TCRbeta CDR3 rearrangement. For each sample, productive Simpson clonality was calculated as the square root of Simpson's diversity index across productive rearrangements. TCRdb mirrors the immuneACCESS table, restricted to in-frame sequences. Some clones are absent from its copies; in checked studies, under half trace to an unresolved V gene, and the reason for the others is unknown. That table furnishes V, J and clone size, whereas the DNA furnished D and trimming. This sample holds approximately 230,000 clones; over 75% were observed only once. In total, the top ten clones hold around 1.8% of the sample.

The specimen was PBMCs or T cells enriched from blood (not recorded which). The sequence came from a man aged 35-49 years who had recovered from COVID-19. The sequence is built from TRBV5-4 and TRBJ2-2; TRBD2 agrees with 13 junctional bases. The CDR3 region: CASSVGLAGEVTTGELFF. The nucleotide sequence reads as follows: TGTGCCAGCAGCGTTGGACTAGCGGGAGAGGTGACCACCGGGGAGCTGTTTTTT.